This TCR beta chain stems from a study of OX40 agonist ivuxolimab in advanced cancers. CDR1 is KGHSH and CDR2 is LQKENI in the germline V gene. J was trimmed by 6 bases and V by 5 bases; bases with no gene match: 7. The CDR3 contains 15 residues. This clone showed up just once. As yet, its antigen is unknown. Study outcomes and limitations: CD4+ and CD8+ T cells in blood underwent clonal expansion by week 6 at 0.1 to 3.0 mg/kg.

Sequencing used immunoSEQ multiplex PCR; TCRdb keeps in-frame clones, though not all of them. The sample records about 65,000 clones, more than 70% being singletons. The rearrangement joins TRBV18 to TRBJ1-6, with 7 nucleotides matching TRBD1. Sequencing used CD4+ or CD8+ T cells sorted from blood, obtained in a trial of the OX40 agonist ivuxolimab. The receptor was isolated from an adult with an advanced solid tumor such as melanoma, head and neck, liver or kidney cancer. The CDR3 nucleotides read TGTGCCAGCTCAACAGGGGCGGGCTCTAATTCACCCCTCCACTTT. As protein: CASSTGAGSNSPLHF.